This TCR beta chain was observed in a study of blood T cells in healthy people across ages. Overall study results and limits: Naive CD4+ cells and diversity were both higher in long-lived donors than in aged donors.

Primers used in a second PCR of about 6 to 12 cycles were a sample-barcoded 5' primer and a J-beta primer mix. Researchers report that a template-switch adaptor with 12 random nucleotides tagged each cDNA molecule. TCRdb reprocessed the 5' RACE reads via MiXCR and lists one record per CDR3 protein. The profile shows 1,500,000 or so distinct CDR3 sequences, 40% to 45% of them singletons. On this clonotype itself: Antigen: not known.

V lost 1 base and J lost 3, with 10 bases in between. Germline-derived CDR1 and CDR2 are MDHEN and SYDVKM. The CDR3 contains 14 residues. The chain recombines TRBV28 with TRBJ2-7; D gene uncertain. This TCR derives from a young woman in good health. Source material: blood. CDR3 in amino acids: CASSLLGADYEQYF. Here the CDR3 DNA reads TGTGCCAGCAGTTTATTGGGCGCTGACTACGAGCAGTACTTC.